This T cell receptor beta chain comes out of a study of early T cells in non-severe SARS-CoV-2 infection. Study context: Sequencing used unsorted whole-blood bulk RNA, so chains lack pairing. Findings and caveats of the study: Private and CD4 specificities were missed by VDJdb matching, skewed to anti-spike CD8.

Each cDNA molecule carried a unique molecular identifier. In TCRdb, the 5' RACE reads were re-called with MiXCR into one record per CDR3 protein. The sample carries 69,000 or so distinct CDR3 sequences, roughly 4.5% recorded once. V was trimmed by 3 bases and J by 6 bases, leaving 9 bases between them. The germline CDR1 and CDR2 sequences are SEHNR and FQNEAQ (reference sequence). CDR3 length: 12 residues. This clonotype was seen a handful of times. Its antigen is unidentified. This chain connects TRBV7-9 to TRBJ2-7; no clear D. This clonotype was sampled from an adult who was a healthcare worker with PCR-confirmed SARS-CoV-2 infection or an uninfected control (not recorded which). The donor label of this sample is uncertain. The specimen comprised whole blood, sampled at baseline. Here the CDR3 DNA reads TGTGCCAGCAGCTTCACGGGTTCCGAGCAGTACTTC. This gives the protein CASSFTGSEQYF.